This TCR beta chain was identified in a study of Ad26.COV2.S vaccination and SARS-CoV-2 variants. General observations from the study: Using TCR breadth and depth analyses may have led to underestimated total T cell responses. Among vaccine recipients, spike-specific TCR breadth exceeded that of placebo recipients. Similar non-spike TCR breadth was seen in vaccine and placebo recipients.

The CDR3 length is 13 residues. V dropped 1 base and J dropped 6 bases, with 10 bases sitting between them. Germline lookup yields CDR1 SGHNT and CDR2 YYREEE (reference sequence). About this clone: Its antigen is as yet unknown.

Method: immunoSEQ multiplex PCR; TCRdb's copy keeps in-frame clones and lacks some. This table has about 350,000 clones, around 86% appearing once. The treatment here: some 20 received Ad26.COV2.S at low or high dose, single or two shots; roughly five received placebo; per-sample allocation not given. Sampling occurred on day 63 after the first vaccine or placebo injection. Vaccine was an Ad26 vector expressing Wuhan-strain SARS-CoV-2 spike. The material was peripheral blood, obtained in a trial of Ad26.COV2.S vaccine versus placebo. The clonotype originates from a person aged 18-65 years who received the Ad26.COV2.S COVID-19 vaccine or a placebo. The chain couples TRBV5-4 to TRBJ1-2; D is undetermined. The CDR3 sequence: CASSLLREDGYTF. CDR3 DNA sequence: TGTGCCAGCAGCTTGTTACGGGAAGATGGCTACACCTTC. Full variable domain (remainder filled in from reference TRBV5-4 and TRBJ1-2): ETGVTQSPTHLIKTRGQQVTLRCSSQSGHNTVSWYQQALGQGPQFIFQYYREEENGRGNFPPRFSGLQFPNYSSELNVNALELDDSALYLCASSLLREDGYTFGSGTRLTVV.